Presented here are 5 T cell receptor beta chains from one specimen sequenced in a study of OX40 agonist ivuxolimab in advanced cancers. Method: immunoSEQ multiplex PCR; TCRdb's copy keeps in-frame clones and lacks some. The sample includes 25,000 or so clones, over 80% seen only once; the top ten take roughly 10%. The material was CD4+ or CD8+ T cells sorted from blood, obtained in a trial of the OX40 agonist ivuxolimab. The receptors come from an adult with an advanced solid tumor such as melanoma, head and neck, liver or kidney cancer.

The chain has TRBV6-1 and TRBJ1-1; TRBD1 agrees at 7 bases. The germline V gene encodes CDR1 MNHNS and CDR2 SASEGT. The V gene end was trimmed by 6 bases and the J gene end by 0 bases; junction bases not matched to a gene: 1. The CDR3 consists of 13 residues. This CDR3 reads CASRDRLNTEAFF. The CDR3 bases are TGTGCCAGCAGGGACAGGTTGAACACTGAAGCTTTCTTT.

This chain connects TRBV7-3 to TRBJ2-2; 12 bases are a match to TRBD2. V lost 3 bases to trimming and J lost 6 bases; unmatched junction nucleotides: 5. Germline CDR1 SGHTA, CDR2 FQGTGA. The CDR3 is made up of 16 amino acids. The CDR3 DNA reads TGTGCCAGCAGCTTGGCTCTAGCGGGAGGGGCCGGGGAGCTGTTTTTT. The encoded protein is CASSLALAGGAGELFF.

V is TRBV10-3 and J is TRBJ2-1; 7 bases match TRBD2. V trimming: 0 bases; J trimming: 0 bases; junction bases outside the gene matches: 2. The CDR3 runs 16 residues. CDR1 and CDR2 (germline): ENHRY, SYGVKD. The CDR3 region has the DNA TGTGCCATCAGTGAGTCGGGGGGGAGCTCCTACAATGAGCAGTTCTTC. The encoded protein is CAISESGGSSYNEQFF.

The genes are TRBV6-1 and TRBJ2-3; D remains unclear. V was pared by 2 bases and J by 0 bases, with 9 bases between. The CDR3 is 15 residues long. Germline V lookup: CDR1 MNHNS, CDR2 SASEGT. The CDR3 bases are TGTGCCAGCAGTGAAATAAGCTGGAGCACAGATACGCAGTATTTT. It yields the protein CASSEISWSTDTQYF.

The chain uses TRBV6-5 and TRBJ2-5; 10 nucleotides match TRBD2. V was pared by 2 bases and J by 6 bases, with 9 bases of the junction left unmatched. This CDR3 region has 16 residues. CDR1 and CDR2 from the germline V gene are MNHEY and SVGAGI. CDR3 in amino acids: CASSYGSSGREKTQYF. The CDR3 DNA reads TGTGCCAGCAGTTACGGGTCCAGCGGGAGGGAAAAGACCCAGTACTTC.